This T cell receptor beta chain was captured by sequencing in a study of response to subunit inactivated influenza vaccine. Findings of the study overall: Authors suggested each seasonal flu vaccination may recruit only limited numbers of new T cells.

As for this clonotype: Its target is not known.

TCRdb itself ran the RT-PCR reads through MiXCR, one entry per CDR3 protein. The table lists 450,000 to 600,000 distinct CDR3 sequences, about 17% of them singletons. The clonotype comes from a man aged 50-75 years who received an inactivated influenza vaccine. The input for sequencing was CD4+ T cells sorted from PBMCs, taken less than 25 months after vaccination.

CDR3 sequence reads: CSARGPAPKPQHF. Here the CDR3 DNA reads TGCAGTGCTAGAGGGCCGGCCCCGAAGCCCCAGCATTTT. The J gene is TRBJ1-5, the V gene TRBV20-1; D is uncertain. The V end lost 1 base, the J end lost 8 bases, and 12 bases lay between the germline ends. There are 13 residues in the CDR3. Germline loops: CDR1 DFQATT, CDR2 SNEGSKA (reference sequence).